The subject of this entry is one T cell receptor beta chain. Per the original methods: Reference gene primer amplification gave nucleated cell count estimates. Clones were read by immunoSEQ multiplex PCR, and TCRdb kept only the in-frame ones, dropping some. The D gene and trimming were derived from the DNA, and the V and J assignments and clone size from that table. The sample includes some 390,000 clones, about 87% seen only once; the top ten take 2.5% to 3.5%. The source of the sample is a study of blood T cell repertoires in COVID-19. Looking at the study overall: Italy, Spain and the United States were the sources of the convalescent and acute COVID-19 samples. Sources were T cells, B-cell-depleted T cells, or PBMCs; the material itself was cDNA or gDNA.

V was pared by 0 bases and J by 8 bases, with 19 bases between. The CDR3 length is 16 residues. Germline V gene sequence: CDR1 LGHDT, CDR2 YNNKEL (reference sequence). This TCR was sampled from a human donor in a cohort sampled during active COVID-19. Sequencing input: peripheral blood. The J gene is TRBJ1-2, the V gene TRBV3-1 (or the pseudogene TRBV3-2); no clear D gene. The CDR3: CASSQDLGEGSSGYTF. As DNA, the CDR3 is TGTGCCAGCAGCCAAGATCTGGGAGAGGGCAGTAGCGGCTACACCTTC.